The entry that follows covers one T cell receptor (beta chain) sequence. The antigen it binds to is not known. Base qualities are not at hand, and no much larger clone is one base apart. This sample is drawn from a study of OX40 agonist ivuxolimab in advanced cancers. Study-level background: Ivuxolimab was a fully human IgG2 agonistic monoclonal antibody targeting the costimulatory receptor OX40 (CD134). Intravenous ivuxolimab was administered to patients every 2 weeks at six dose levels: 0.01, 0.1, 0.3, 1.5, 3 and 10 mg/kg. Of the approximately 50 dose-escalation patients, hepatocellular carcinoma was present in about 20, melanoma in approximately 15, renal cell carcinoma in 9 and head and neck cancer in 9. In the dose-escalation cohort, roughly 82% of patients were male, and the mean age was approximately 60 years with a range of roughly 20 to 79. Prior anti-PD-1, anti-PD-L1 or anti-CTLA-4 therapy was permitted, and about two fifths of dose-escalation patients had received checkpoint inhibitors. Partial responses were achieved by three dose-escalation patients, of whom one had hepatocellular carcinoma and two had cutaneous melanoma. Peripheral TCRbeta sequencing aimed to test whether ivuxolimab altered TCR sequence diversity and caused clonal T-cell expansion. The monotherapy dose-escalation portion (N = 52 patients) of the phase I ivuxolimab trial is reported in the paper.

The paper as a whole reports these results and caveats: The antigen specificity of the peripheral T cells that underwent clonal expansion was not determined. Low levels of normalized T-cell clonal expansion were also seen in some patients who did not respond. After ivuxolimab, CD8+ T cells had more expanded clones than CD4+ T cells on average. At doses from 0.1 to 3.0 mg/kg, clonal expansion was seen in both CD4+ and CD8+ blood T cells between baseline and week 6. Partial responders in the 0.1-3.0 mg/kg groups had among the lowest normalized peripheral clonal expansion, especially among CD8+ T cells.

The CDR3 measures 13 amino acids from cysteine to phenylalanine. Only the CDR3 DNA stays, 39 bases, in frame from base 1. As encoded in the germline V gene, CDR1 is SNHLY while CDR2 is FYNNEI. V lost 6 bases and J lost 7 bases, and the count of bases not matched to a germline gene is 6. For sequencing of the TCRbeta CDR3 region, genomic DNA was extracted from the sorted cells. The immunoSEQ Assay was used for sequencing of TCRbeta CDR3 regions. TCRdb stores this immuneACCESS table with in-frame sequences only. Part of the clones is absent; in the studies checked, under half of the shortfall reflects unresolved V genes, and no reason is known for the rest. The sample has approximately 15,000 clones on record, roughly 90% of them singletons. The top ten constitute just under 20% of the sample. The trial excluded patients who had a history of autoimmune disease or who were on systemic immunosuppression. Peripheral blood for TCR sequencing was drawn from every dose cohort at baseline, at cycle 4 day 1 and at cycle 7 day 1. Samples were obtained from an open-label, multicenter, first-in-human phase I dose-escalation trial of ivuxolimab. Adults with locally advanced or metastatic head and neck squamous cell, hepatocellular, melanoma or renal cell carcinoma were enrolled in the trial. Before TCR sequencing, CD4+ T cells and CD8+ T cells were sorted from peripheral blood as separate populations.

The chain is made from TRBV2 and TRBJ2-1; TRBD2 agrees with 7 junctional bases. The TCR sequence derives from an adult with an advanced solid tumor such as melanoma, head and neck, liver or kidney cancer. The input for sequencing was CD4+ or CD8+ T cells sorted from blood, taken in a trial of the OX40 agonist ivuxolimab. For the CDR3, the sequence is CASSAGLKNEQFF. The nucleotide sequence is TGTGCCAGCAGCGCGGGACTAAAGAATGAGCAGTTCTTC.